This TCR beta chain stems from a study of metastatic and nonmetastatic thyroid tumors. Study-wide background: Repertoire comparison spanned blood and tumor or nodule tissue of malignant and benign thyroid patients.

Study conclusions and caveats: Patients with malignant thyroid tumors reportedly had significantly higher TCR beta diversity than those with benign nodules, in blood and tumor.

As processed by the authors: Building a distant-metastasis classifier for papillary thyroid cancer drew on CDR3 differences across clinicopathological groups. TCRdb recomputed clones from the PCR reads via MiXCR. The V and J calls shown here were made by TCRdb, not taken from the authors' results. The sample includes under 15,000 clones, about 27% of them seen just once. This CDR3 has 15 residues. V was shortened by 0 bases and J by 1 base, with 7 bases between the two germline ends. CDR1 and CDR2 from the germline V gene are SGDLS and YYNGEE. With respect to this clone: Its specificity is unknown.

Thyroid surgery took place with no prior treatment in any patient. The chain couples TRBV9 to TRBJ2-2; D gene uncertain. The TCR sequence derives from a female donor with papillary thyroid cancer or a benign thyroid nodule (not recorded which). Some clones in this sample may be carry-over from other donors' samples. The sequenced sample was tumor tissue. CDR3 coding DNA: TGTGCCAGCAGCGTAGAGATACTGAACACCGGGGAGCTGTTTTTT. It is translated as CASSVEILNTGELFF.